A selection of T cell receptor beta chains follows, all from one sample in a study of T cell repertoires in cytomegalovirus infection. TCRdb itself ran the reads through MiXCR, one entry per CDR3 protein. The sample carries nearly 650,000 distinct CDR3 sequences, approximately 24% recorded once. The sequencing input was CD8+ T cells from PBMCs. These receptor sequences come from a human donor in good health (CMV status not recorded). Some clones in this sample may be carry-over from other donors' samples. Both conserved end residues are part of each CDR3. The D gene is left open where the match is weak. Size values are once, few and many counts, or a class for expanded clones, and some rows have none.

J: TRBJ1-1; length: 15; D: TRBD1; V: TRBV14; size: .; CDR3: CASSPWTGRLSEAFF; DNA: TGTGCCAGCAGCCCCTGGACAGGGAGGTTATCTGAAGCTTTCTTT
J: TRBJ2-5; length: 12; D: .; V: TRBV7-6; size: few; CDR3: CATSEWEETQYF; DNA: TGTGCCACCTCGGAGTGGGAAGAGACCCAGTACTTC
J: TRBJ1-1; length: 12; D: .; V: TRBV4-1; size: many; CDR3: CASSRGYTEAFF; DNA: TGCGCCAGCAGCCGAGGGTACACTGAAGCTTTCTTT
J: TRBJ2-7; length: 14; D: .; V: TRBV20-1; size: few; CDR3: CSARPLDSSYEQYF; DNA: TGCAGTGCTAGACCTCTGGACAGCTCCTACGAGCAGTACTTC
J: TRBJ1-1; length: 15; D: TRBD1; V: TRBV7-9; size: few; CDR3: CASTSRDRVNTEAFF; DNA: TGTGCCAGCACCTCCCGGGACAGGGTCAACACTGAAGCTTTCTTT
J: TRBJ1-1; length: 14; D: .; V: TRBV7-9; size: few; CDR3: CASSDQYSGTEAFF; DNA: TGTGCCAGCAGCGACCAATACTCGGGCACTGAAGCTTTCTTT
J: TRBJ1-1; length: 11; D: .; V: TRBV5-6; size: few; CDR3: CASGEAAEAFF; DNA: TGTGCCAGCGGCGAGGCGGCTGAAGCTTTCTTT
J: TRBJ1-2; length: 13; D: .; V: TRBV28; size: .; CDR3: CASSFNGDYGYTF; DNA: TGTGCCAGCAGTTTCAACGGTGACTATGGCTACACCTTC
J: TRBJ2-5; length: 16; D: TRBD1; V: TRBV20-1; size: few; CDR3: CSARPGTGGILETQYF; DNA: TGCAGTGCTCGACCCGGGACAGGGGGCATCCTAGAGACCCAGTACTTC
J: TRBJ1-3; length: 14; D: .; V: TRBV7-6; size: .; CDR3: CANSFGNSGNTIYF; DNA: TGTGCCAACAGCTTCGGCAACTCTGGAAACACCATATATTTT
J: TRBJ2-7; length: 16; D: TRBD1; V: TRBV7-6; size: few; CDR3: CASSPSSGTGATKQYF; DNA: TGTGCCAGCAGCCCCTCATCGGGGACAGGGGCTACGAAGCAGTACTTC
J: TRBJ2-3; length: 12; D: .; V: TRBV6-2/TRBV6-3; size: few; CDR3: CASSFLEGTQYF; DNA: TGTGCCAGCAGTTTTCTGGAGGGAACGCAGTATTTT
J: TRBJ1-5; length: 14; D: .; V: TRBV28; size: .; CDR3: CASSATVSNQPQHF; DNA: TGTGCCAGCAGTGCGACAGTTAGCAATCAGCCCCAGCATTTT
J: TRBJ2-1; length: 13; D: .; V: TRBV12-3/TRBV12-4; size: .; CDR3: CASYLGPYNEQFF; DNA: TGTGCCAGTTACCTCGGGCCCTACAATGAGCAGTTCTTC
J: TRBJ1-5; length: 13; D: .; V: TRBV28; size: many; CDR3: CASIKAGNQPQHF; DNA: TGTGCCAGCATAAAAGCGGGCAATCAGCCCCAGCATTTT